The entry that follows covers one TCR beta chain sequence. Trimming at V came to 3 bases and at J to 5 bases, leaving 14 bases not matched to a gene. CDR1 is ENHRY, CDR2 SYGVKD, per germline. The CDR3 is 19 residues long. This sample was included in a study of T cell responses to AZD1222 COVID-19 vaccine. The protocol was immunoSEQ multiplex PCR, while the TCRdb copy is restricted to in-frame clones and leaves out a portion. The table records around 120,000 clones, about 92% of them present only once. Researchers grouped second doses given at about 4 or about 12 weeks into one pool. The clonotype was recovered from an adult who received the AZD1222 COVID-19 vaccine. The V and J genes are TRBV10-3 and TRBJ2-3, with TRBD2 matching 13 bases. Here the sequenced sample was peripheral blood, taken 28 days after the second AZD1222 dose. CDR3 amino acids: CAISDSWPGTSGKQDTQYF. CDR3 DNA sequence: TGTGCCATCAGTGACAGTTGGCCCGGGACTAGCGGGAAGCAAGATACGCAGTATTTT.